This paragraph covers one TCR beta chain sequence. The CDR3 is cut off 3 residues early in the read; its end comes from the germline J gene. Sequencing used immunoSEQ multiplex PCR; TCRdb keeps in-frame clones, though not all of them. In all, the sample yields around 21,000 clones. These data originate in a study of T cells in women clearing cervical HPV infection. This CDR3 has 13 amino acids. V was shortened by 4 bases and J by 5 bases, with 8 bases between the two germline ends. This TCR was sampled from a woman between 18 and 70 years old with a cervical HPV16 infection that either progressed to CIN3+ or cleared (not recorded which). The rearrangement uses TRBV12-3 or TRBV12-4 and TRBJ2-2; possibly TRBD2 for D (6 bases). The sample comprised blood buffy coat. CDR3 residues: CASSYRGTGELFF. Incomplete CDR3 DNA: TGTGCCAGCAGTTACCGGGGGACCGGGGAG.